This TCR beta chain was documented in a study of Graves' ophthalmopathy and Graves' hyperthyroidism. Study in general: There was a collection of peripheral blood at initial diagnosis, before any treatment. Findings and limits, study-wide: Built on 13 signatures, a model told ophthalmopathy apart from stable hyperthyroidism with about 85% sensitivity and over 80% specificity. Blood also carried most expanded thyroid clonotypes exceeding 0.001 frequency.

Points on this clonotype: Its antigen is not identified.

Researchers took RNA transcripts and amplified TCR beta CDR3 regions from them. Scientists carried out first-round RT-PCR using HTBI primers and then a second-round multiplex PCR. MiXCR was run by TCRdb on the multiplex PCR reads, yielding one entry per CDR3 protein. The table shows roughly 400,000 distinct CDR3 sequences, with just over 15% occurring only once. The authors enrolled newly diagnosed hyperthyroidism patients aged 18 to 65 with under 2 months' duration. The sample consisted of peripheral blood. The receptor was isolated from a woman between 18 and 29 years old with stable Graves' hyperthyroidism.

The CDR3: CASSIGGGSSSNTGELFF. The CDR3 nucleotides read TGTGCCAGTAGTATAGGGGGGGGGAGCAGCTCGAACACCGGGGAGCTGTTTTTT. This chain uses TRBV19 with TRBJ2-2; the match to TRBD2 covers 7 bases. Germline V gives CDR1 LNHDA, CDR2 SQIVND (reference sequence). The junction had 8 bases not matched to a gene; V was cut back by 1 base and J by 0 bases. The CDR3 is 18 residues long.